The clone carrying this T cell receptor (beta chain) was counted a single time. As handled by the study authors: Amplification with reference gene primers provided the estimates of nucleated cell counts. Sequenced by immunoSEQ multiplex PCR; TCRdb stores in-frame clones only, minus some. D and trimming were read from the DNA, whereas the V and J calls and clone size are those reported in that table. The sample has 250,000 to 300,000 clones; 89% are singletons. This sample is part of a study of blood T cell repertoires in COVID-19. Trimming removed 1 base from V and 5 bases from J; junction bases left unmatched: 5. The CDR3 covers 15 residues. Germline lookup yields CDR1 SEHNR and CDR2 FQNEAQ (reference sequence).

This TCR was sampled from a woman aged 55-70 years with acute or convalescent COVID-19. This rearrangement joins TRBV7-9 to TRBJ1-1; 9 nucleotides match TRBD1. The sample consisted of peripheral blood. For the CDR3, the DNA is TGTGCCAGCAGCTTAGGGACAGGGGTTGGAACTGAAGCTTTCTTT. Translating gives CASSLGTGVGTEAFF.